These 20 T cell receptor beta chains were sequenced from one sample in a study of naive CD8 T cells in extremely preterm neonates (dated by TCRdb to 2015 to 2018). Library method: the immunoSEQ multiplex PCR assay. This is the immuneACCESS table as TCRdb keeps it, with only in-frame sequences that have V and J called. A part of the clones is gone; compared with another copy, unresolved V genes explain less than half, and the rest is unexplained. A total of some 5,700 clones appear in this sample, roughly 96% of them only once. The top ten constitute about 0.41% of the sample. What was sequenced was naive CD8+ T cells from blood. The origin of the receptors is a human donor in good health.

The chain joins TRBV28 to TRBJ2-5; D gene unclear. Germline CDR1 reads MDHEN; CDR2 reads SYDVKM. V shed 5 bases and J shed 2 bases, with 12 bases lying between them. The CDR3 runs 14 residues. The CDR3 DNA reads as TGTGCCAGCAGTAACGTCAGGATGCAAGAGACCCAGTACTTC. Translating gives CASSNVRMQETQYF.

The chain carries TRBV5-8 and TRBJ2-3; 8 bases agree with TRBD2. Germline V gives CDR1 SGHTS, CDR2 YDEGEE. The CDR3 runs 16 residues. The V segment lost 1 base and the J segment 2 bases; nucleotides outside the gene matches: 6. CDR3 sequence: CASSLRSGRSTDTQYF. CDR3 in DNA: TGTGCCAGCAGCTTGCGAAGCGGGAGATCCACAGATACGCAGTATTTT.

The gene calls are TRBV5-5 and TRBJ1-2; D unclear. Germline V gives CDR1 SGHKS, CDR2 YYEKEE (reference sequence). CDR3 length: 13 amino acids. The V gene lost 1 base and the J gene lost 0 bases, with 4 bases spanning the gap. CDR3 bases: TGTGCCAGCAGCTTGTCCTCTAACTATGGCTACACCTTC. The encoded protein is CASSLSSNYGYTF. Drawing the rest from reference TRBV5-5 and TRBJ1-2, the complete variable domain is DAGVTQSPTHLIKTRGQQVTLRCSPISGHKSVSWYQQVLGQGPQFIFQYYEKEERGRGNFPDRFSARQFPNYSSELNVNALLLGDSALYLCASSLSSNYGYTFGSGTRLTVV.

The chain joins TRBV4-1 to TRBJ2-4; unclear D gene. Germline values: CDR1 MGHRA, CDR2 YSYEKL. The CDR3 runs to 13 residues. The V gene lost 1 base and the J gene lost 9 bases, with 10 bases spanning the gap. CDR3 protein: CASSQGGEAIQYF. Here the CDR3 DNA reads TGCGCCAGCAGCCAAGGAGGCGAAGCCATTCAGTACTTC.

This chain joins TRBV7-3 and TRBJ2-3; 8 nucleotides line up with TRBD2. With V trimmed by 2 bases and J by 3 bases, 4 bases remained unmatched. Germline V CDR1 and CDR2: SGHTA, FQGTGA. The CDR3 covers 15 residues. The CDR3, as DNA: TGTGCCAGCAGCTTATCGGGGGGGCTGACAGATACGCAGTATTTT. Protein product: CASSLSGGLTDTQYF. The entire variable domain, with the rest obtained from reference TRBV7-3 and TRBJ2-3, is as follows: GAGVSQTPSNKVTEKGKYVELRCDPISGHTALYWYRQSLGQGPEFLIYFQGTGAADDSGLPNDRFFAVRPEGSVSTLKIQRTERGDSAVYLCASSLSGGLTDTQYFGPGTRLTVL.

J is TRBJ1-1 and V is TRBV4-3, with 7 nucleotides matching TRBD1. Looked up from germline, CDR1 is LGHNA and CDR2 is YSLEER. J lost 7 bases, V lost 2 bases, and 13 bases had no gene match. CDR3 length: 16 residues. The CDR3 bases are TGCGCCAGCAGCCAAAGGGCCAATCCACAGGGGAATGAAGCTTTCTTT. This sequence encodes CASSQRANPQGNEAFF.

DNA for the CDR3: TGTGCCAGCAGCTTGGGGGGTTCCGGGGAGCTGTTTTTT. This sequence encodes CASSLGGSGELFF. The chain uses TRBV11-3 and TRBJ2-2; perhaps TRBD2 as D (6 bases). CDR1 and CDR2 (germline): SGHNT, YENEEA. The CDR3 contains 13 residues. Deletions cut 3 bases from V and 6 bases from J, with 8 bases between.

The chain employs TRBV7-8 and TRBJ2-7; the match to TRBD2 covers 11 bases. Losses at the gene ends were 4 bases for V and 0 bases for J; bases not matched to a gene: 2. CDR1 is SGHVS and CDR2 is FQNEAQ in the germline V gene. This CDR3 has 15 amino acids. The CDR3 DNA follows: TGTGCCAGCAGCTCCACTAGCGGGAGCTCCTACGAGCAGTACTTC. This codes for CASSSTSGSSYEQYF.

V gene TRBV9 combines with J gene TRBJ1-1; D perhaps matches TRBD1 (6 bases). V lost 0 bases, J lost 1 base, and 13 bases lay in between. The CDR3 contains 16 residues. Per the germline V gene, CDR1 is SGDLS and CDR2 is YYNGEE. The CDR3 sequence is CASSVGGGSRNTEAFF. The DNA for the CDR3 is TGTGCCAGCAGCGTAGGCGGGGGCTCAAGGAACACTGAAGCTTTCTTT.

The CDR3 nucleotides read TGTGCCAGCAGCTTAGGAGCAGGAAGAGAAGGCTACACCTTC. This sequence encodes CASSLGAGREGYTF. The chain employs TRBV11-2 and TRBJ1-2; D is unclear. The CDR3 has 14 amino acids. Germline CDR1 is SGHAT and CDR2 is FQNNGV. The V and J ends lost 1 base and 8 bases respectively, with 14 bases between them.

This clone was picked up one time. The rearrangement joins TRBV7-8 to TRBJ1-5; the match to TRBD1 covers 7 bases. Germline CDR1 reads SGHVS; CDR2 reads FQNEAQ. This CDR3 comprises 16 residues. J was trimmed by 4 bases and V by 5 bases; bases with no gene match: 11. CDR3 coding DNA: TGTGCCAGCAGCCCTCAGACAGGGTTAGATAATCAGCCCCAGCATTTT. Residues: CASSPQTGLDNQPQHF.

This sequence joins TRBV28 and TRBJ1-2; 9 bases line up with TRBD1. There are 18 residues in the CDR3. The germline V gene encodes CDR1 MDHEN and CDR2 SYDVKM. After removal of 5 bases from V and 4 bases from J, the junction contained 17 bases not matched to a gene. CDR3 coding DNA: TGTGCCAGCAGTCCCATCCCGGACAGGGGCCCCTCGGGCTATGGCTACACCTTC. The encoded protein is CASSPIPDRGPSGYGYTF.

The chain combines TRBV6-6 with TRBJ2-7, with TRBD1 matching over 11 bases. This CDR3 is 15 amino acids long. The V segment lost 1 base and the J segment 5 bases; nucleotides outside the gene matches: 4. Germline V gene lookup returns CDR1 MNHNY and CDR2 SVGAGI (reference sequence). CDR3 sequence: CASSYFGTGGNEQYF. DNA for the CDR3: TGTGCCAGCAGTTACTTTGGGACAGGGGGTAACGAGCAGTACTTC.

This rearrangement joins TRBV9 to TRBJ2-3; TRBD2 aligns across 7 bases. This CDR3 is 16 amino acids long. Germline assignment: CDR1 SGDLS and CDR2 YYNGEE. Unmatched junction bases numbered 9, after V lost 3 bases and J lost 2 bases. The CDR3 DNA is TGTGCCAGCAGCGGAGGCGGAGCGGGGTACACAGATACGCAGTATTTT. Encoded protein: CASSGGGAGYTDTQYF.

Here the CDR3 DNA reads TGTGCCACCAGCAGAGCTGAGGCTAGCTCTGGAAACACCATATATTTT. This translates into CATSRAEASSGNTIYF. The chain carries TRBV15 and TRBJ1-3, with D unresolved. The CDR3 has 16 amino acids. With 1 base removed from V and 0 bases from J, the gap between germline ends came to 10 bases. Looked up from germline, CDR1 is LNHNV and CDR2 is YYDKDF (reference sequence).

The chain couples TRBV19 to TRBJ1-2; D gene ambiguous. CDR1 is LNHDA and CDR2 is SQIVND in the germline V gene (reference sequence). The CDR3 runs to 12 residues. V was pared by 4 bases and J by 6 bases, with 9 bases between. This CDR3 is CASSNARDGYTF. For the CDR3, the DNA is TGTGCCAGTAGTAATGCCCGCGATGGCTACACCTTC.

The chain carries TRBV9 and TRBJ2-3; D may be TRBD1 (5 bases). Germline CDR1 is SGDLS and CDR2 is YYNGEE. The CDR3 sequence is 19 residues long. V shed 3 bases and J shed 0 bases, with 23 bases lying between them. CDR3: CASSALPGSGGHSTDTQYF. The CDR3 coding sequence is TGTGCCAGCAGCGCTCTCCCAGGGTCGGGCGGTCATAGCACAGATACGCAGTATTTT.

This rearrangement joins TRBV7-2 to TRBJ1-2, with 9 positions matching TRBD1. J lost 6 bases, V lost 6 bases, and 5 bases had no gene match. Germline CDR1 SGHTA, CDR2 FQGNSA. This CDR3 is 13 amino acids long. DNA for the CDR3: TGTGCCAGCAGGGGACAGGGCAGTGATGGCTACACCTTC. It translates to CASRGQGSDGYTF.

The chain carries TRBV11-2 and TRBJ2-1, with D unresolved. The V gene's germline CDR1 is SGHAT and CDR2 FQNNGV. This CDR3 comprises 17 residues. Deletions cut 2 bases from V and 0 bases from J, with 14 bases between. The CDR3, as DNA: TGTGCCAGCAGCTTACTTGCGGCATCCTCCTCCTACAATGAGCAGTTCTTC. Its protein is CASSLLAASSSYNEQFF.

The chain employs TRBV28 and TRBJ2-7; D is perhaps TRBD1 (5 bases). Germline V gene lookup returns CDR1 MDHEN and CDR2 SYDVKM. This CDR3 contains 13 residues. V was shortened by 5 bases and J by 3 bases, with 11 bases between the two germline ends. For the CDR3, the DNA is TGTGCCAGCAGTCGACAGCCATACTACGAGCAGTACTTC. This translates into CASSRQPYYEQYF.